Each of the 4 T cell receptor beta chains below was sequenced from the same sample in a study of kidney transplant recipient with SARS-CoV-2 infection. Via MiXCR, TCRdb re-called the reads, giving one row per CDR3 protein. The sample holds 200,000 to 300,000 distinct CDR3 sequences, under 30% seen once. The sample consisted of a blood sample, taken at baseline and on day 111 from a kidney transplant recipient. The source of these receptors is a male patient between 25 and 40 years old who had COVID-19 and was a kidney transplant recipient. T cells may partly derive from the graft donor.

In its sample, this clonotype was seen many times. The chain employs TRBV27 and TRBJ2-2; D remains ambiguous. The ends were cut back, 5 bases at V and 7 bases at J, with 11 bases in the middle. This CDR3 has 13 amino acids. Germline assignment: CDR1 MNHEY and CDR2 SMNVEV (reference sequence). The CDR3 nucleotides are TGTGCCAGCAGTCGTCTTCAGGTCGGGGAGCTGTTTTTT. Translated: CASSRLQVGELFF.

This clonotype came up once. A single base separates this from a much larger clone, so it may be a read error. This rearrangement joins TRBV30 to TRBJ1-5; 8 nucleotides agree with TRBD1. This CDR3 comprises 14 residues. Per the germline V gene, CDR1 is GTSNPN and CDR2 is SVGIG (reference sequence). The J segment lost 7 bases and the V segment lost 4 bases, leaving 9 bases of the junction unmatched. The CDR3 spells CAWNLGQGSQPQHF. In DNA, the CDR3 is TGTGCCTGGAACCTTGGACAGGGAAGCCAGCCCCAGCATTTT.

V and J are TRBV12-2 and TRBJ1-2. TRBV12-2 is termed a pseudogene. The CDR3 consists of 17 residues. The CDR3 loop is CASRSWVTPRKTCGYTF. The CDR3 nucleotides are TGTGCAAGTCGCAGTTGGGTGACTCCACGGAAGACCTGTGGCTACACCTTC.

About this clonotype itself: This may arise from a read error, as a much more abundant clone is one base away. V and J are TRBV29-1 and TRBJ1-2; a weak D match, TRBD1 (5 bases). The V end lost 6 bases, the J end lost 8 bases, and 13 bases lay between the germline ends. The CDR3 is 11 residues long. Germline-derived CDR1 and CDR2 are SQVTM and ANQGSEA. CDR3 region: CSVTAGSGYTF. The CDR3, as DNA: TGCAGCGTCACGGCAGGGAGCGGCTACACCTTC. The full variable domain, in which reference TRBV29-1 and TRBJ1-2 provide the parts outside the CDR3, is SAVISQKPSRDICQRGTSLTIQCQVDSQVTMMFWYRQQPGQSLTLIATANQGSEATYESGFVIDKFPISRPNLTFSTLTVSNMSPEDSSIYLCSVTAGSGYTFGSGTRLTVV.